Included here is one T cell receptor beta chain sequence, with context. Its specificity is not known. This sample was taken from a study of OX40 agonist ivuxolimab in advanced cancers. About the research overall: People who had prior anti-PD-1, anti-PD-L1 or anti-CTLA-4 therapy could take part, and under 45% had some.

Whole-study findings and limits: Partial responders receiving 0.1-3.0 mg/kg showed among the lowest clonal expansion.

CDR1 MNHEY and CDR2 SVGAGI come from the germline V gene. The germline V and J ends were trimmed by 6 bases and 5 bases, with 11 bases remaining between them. The CDR3 is 12 residues long. TCRdb's table, derived via immunoSEQ multiplex PCR, lists solely in-frame clones and lacks some. The sample consists of under 85,000 clones, under 80% of them appearing once. The starting material was CD4+ or CD8+ T cells sorted from blood, obtained in a trial of the OX40 agonist ivuxolimab. The rearrangement joins TRBV6-5 to TRBJ2-7; D is possibly TRBD2 (7 bases). The sequence came from an adult with an advanced solid tumor such as melanoma, head and neck, liver or kidney cancer. The DNA of the CDR3 is TGTGCCAGCAGCCTGGGGGGGCACGAGCAGTACTTC. Translating gives CASSLGGHEQYF.